This passage covers 20 T cell receptor beta chains from one sample sequenced in a study of CD8+ T cells in alopecia areata. RNA, once extracted, was reverse transcribed into cDNA for use as the sequencing template. TCRdb's copy holds only in-frame clones and misses some; the assay was immunoSEQ multiplex PCR. The repertoire holds about 82,000 clones, with roughly 47% as singletons. Sequenced sample: NKG2D-high CD8+ T cells sorted from blood. The receptors originated from a human donor with alopecia areata.

CDR3: CASSPPTGDTQYF. For the CDR3, the DNA is TGTGCCAGCAGTCCGCCGACTGGAGATACGCAGTATTTT. This rearrangement joins TRBV27 to TRBJ2-3; D not certain. The CDR3 runs to 13 residues. Germline CDR1 and CDR2: MNHEY and SMNVEV (reference sequence). V lost 5 bases and J 5 bases, leaving 11 bases between the germline ends.

The V call is TRBV29-1, the J call TRBJ2-7; tentative D call: TRBD1 (6 bases). This CDR3 has 11 amino acids. CDR1 and CDR2 from the germline V gene are SQVTM and ANQGSEA. V lost 7 bases, J lost 6 bases, and 13 bases lay in between. The CDR3 sequence is CSAEGETEQYF. The CDR3 DNA sequence: TGCAGCGCCGAGGGGGAGACCGAGCAGTACTTC.

This clone has a handful of counts. Other DNA sequences of this sample code for an identical CDR3. This chain connects TRBV29-1 to TRBJ2-3; D gene ambiguous. CDR1 and CDR2 (germline): SQVTM, ANQGSEA. The CDR3 is 11 residues long. With 7 bases removed from V and 6 bases from J, the gap between germline ends came to 11 bases. The CDR3 here is CSAVPEDTQYF. The CDR3 DNA is TGCAGCGCCGTCCCCGAGGATACGCAGTATTTT.

The V call is TRBV14, the J call TRBJ1-1; D possibly corresponds to TRBD1 (6 bases). Trimming stripped 4 bases from V and 7 bases from J, with 13 bases between. There are 13 residues in the CDR3. CDR1 is SGHDN, CDR2 FVKESK, per germline. The CDR3, as DNA: TGTGCCAGCAGCCGCACCGGGGGCGATGAAGCTTTCTTT. Protein product: CASSRTGGDEAFF. Drawing the rest from reference TRBV14 and TRBJ1-1, the complete variable domain is EAGVTQFPSHSVIEKGQTVTLRCDPISGHDNLYWYRRVMGKEIKFLLHFVKESKQDESGMPNNRFLAERTGGTYSTLKVQPAELEDSGVYFCASSRTGGDEAFFGQGTRLTVV.

This clone has only a few counts. The CDR3 nucleotides are TGTGCCAGCAGCCAACTCCCTAGCGGGGGGGCGTGGGATACGCAGTATTTT. Translating it yields CASSQLPSGGAWDTQYF. This chain uses TRBV28 with TRBJ2-3; the match to TRBD2 covers 12 bases. CDR1 MDHEN and CDR2 SYDVKM come from the germline V gene. J was trimmed by 6 bases and V by 6 bases; bases with no gene match: 13. This CDR3 contains 17 residues.

The V gene is TRBV9, the J gene TRBJ2-2; no reliable D call. Trimming took 6 bases from V and 6 from J, leaving 9 bases between them. The CDR3 is made up of 12 amino acids. In germline, CDR1 is SGDLS, CDR2 YYNGEE. The CDR3 here is CASNIGAGELFF. DNA for the CDR3: TGTGCCAGCAATATTGGGGCCGGGGAGCTGTTTTTT.

The chain employs TRBV28 and TRBJ2-7; unclear D gene. Trimming took 6 bases from V and 3 from J, leaving 6 bases between them. This CDR3 comprises 11 residues. CDR1 and CDR2 (germline): MDHEN, SYDVKM. The CDR3 DNA is TGTGCCAGCAGGGGTTTCTACGAGCAGTACTTC. Translation: CASRGFYEQYF. Combining the CDR3 with reference TRBV28 and TRBJ2-7 gives the whole variable domain DVKVTQSSRYLVKRTGEKVFLECVQDMDHENMFWYRQDPGLGLRLIYFSYDVKMKEKGDIPEGYSVSREKKERFSLILESASTNQTSMYLCASRGFYEQYFGPGTRLTVT.

The gene calls are TRBV9 and TRBJ2-5, with D possibly being TRBD1 (6 bases). Trimming pared 0 bases from V and 2 bases from J, leaving 11 bases between. Germline CDR1 SGDLS, CDR2 YYNGEE. The CDR3 contains 15 residues. The CDR3 loop reads CASSVVGQIQETQYF. The DNA of the CDR3 is TGTGCCAGCAGCGTAGTTGGACAGATTCAAGAGACCCAGTACTTC.

J is TRBJ1-2 and V is TRBV5-1, with 8 bases fitting TRBD1. The V gene's germline CDR1 is SGHRS and CDR2 YFSETQ. CDR3 length: 12 amino acids. The J segment lost 10 bases and the V segment lost 0 bases, leaving 2 bases of the junction unmatched. The CDR3 DNA reads as TGCGCCAGCAGCTTGGAGGACAGGGCCTACACCTTC. This codes for CASSLEDRAYTF.

This clone was picked up a small number of times. The rearrangement links TRBV29-1 to TRBJ1-2, with TRBD1 matching 7 bases. From germline, CDR1 is SQVTM and CDR2 ANQGSEA. The CDR3 totals 12 residues. The DNA of the CDR3 is TGCAACACGGGACAGCCTAACTATGGCTACACCTTC. This translates into CNTGQPNYGYTF.

The chain is built from TRBV29-1 and TRBJ2-1; unclear D gene. The CDR3 sequence is 15 residues long. V lost 0 bases and J lost 8, with 17 bases in between. Germline V gives CDR1 SQVTM, CDR2 ANQGSEA. CDR3 sequence (DNA): TGCAGCGTTGAAGAGGTAGACTCAAAACATTATGAGCAGTTCTTC. Protein sequence: CSVEEVDSKHYEQFF.

This chain connects TRBV9 to TRBJ2-5; D is unclear. The V end was cut by 0 bases, the J end by 2 bases, with 11 bases between. CDR1 and CDR2 from the germline V gene are SGDLS and YYNGEE. This CDR3 contains 15 residues. The CDR3 loop is CASSVDGNPQETQYF. The CDR3 DNA sequence: TGTGCCAGCAGCGTAGATGGTAACCCACAAGAGACCCAGTACTTC.

This clone was detected only a few times. The V gene is TRBV28, the J gene TRBJ2-1; D is possibly TRBD1 or TRBD2 (5 bases each). The V gene's germline CDR1 is MDHEN and CDR2 SYDVKM. The CDR3 loop spans 10 amino acids. With 3 bases removed from V and 11 bases from J, the gap between germline ends came to 5 bases. Here the CDR3 DNA reads TGTGCCAGCAGTTTGGGACAGCAGTTCTTC. This translates into CASSLGQQFF.

The chain combines TRBV7-9 with TRBJ2-2; D not resolved. The CDR3 contains 11 residues. The germline V and J ends were trimmed by 5 bases and 5 bases, with 3 bases remaining between them. Germline CDR1 SEHNR, CDR2 FQNEAQ (reference sequence). The CDR3 DNA reads as TGTGCCAGCAGCCCTACCGGGGAGCTGTTTTTT. This codes for CASSPTGELFF.

The rearrangement uses TRBV29-1 and TRBJ1-1, with 8 nucleotides matching TRBD1. Germline V CDR1 and CDR2: SQVTM, ANQGSEA. V lost 4 bases, J lost 1 base, and 5 bases stayed unmatched. The CDR3 covers 14 residues. CDR3: CSVGPGTGNTEAFF. The CDR3 DNA sequence: TGCAGCGTTGGACCCGGGACAGGGAACACTGAAGCTTTCTTT.

The rearrangement links TRBV11-2 to TRBJ2-2, with no clear D. The CDR3 loop spans 14 amino acids. Trimming removed 1 base from V and 2 bases from J, with 5 bases in between. Germline CDR1 is SGHAT and CDR2 is FQNNGV. As DNA, the CDR3 is TGTGCCAGCAGCTTAGGCCAAAACACCGGGGAGCTGTTTTTT. As protein: CASSLGQNTGELFF.

This chain links TRBV29-1 with TRBJ2-7; D is uncertain. CDR1 is SQVTM and CDR2 is ANQGSEA in the germline V gene. The CDR3 has 11 residues. With 2 bases removed from V and 4 bases from J, the gap between germline ends came to 6 bases. The chain's CDR3 is CSVEIGYEQYF. CDR3 in DNA: TGCAGCGTTGAAATTGGGTACGAGCAGTACTTC.

The V call is TRBV7-9, the J call TRBJ2-7; no firm D call. The V gene's germline CDR1 is SEHNR and CDR2 FQNEAQ (reference sequence). The V gene lost 5 bases and the J gene lost 1 base, with 6 bases spanning the gap. CDR3 length: 12 amino acids. DNA for the CDR3: TGTGCCAGCAGCCCCCGATCCTACGAGCAGTACTTC. This codes for CASSPRSYEQYF.

The chain employs TRBV30 and TRBJ1-4; D call uncertain. The CDR3 consists of 13 residues. Germline CDR1 GTSNPN, CDR2 SVGIG (reference sequence). Trimming left V 0 bases short and J 5 bases short, with 7 bases between. CDR3: CAWSVGENEKLFF. The CDR3 coding sequence is TGTGCCTGGAGTGTTGGGGAAAATGAAAAACTGTTTTTT.

This clone was seen only a few times. The chain joins TRBV2 to TRBJ2-1; D gene unclear. CDR3 size: 12 residues. CDR1 and CDR2 from the germline V gene are SNHLY and FYNNEI. V was shortened by 4 bases and J by 10 bases, with 11 bases between the two germline ends. CDR3 amino acids: CASSGPPGEQFF. As DNA, the CDR3 is TGTGCCAGCAGTGGACCTCCCGGAGAGCAGTTCTTC. The full variable domain, completed using reference TRBV2 and TRBJ2-1, is EPEVTQTPSHQVTQMGQEVILRCVPISNHLYFYWYRQILGQKVEFLVSFYNNEISEKSEIFDDQFSVERPDGSNFTLKIRSTKLEDSAMYFCASSGPPGEQFFGPGTRLTVL.